The 20 T cell receptor beta chains in this list originate from one sample, sequenced in a study of blood T cell repertoires in COVID-19. Assay: immunoSEQ multiplex PCR; the TCRdb copy retains only in-frame clones and omits some. Among tens of thousands of clones listed, approximately 80% were seen once. Sequenced: peripheral blood. All receptors derive from a woman in her sixties or seventies with acute or convalescent COVID-19.

The chain recombines TRBV4-1 with TRBJ2-7; maybe TRBD2 (6 bases). The CDR3 has 15 residues. Germline CDR1 and CDR2: MGHRA and YSYEKL. V was shortened by 0 bases and J by 3 bases, with 12 bases between the two germline ends. CDR3 nucleotide sequence: TGCGCCAGCAGCCAAGAGGAGGGCGGGGTCTACGAGCAGTACTTC. Translated, it gives CASSQEEGGVYEQYF.

The chain has TRBV2 and TRBJ2-2; TRBD2 matches at 12 bases. The V segment lost 5 bases and the J segment 0 bases; nucleotides outside the gene matches: 1. This CDR3 region has 16 residues. Germline V CDR1 and CDR2: SNHLY, FYNNEI. The CDR3 is CASSSSGGANTGELFF. CDR3 sequence (DNA): TGTGCCAGCAGTTCTAGCGGGGGGGCGAACACCGGGGAGCTGTTTTTT.

The rearrangement links TRBV7-3 to TRBJ2-1, with TRBD2 matching 8 bases. Trimming at V came to 5 bases and at J to 0 bases, leaving 6 bases not matched to a gene. The CDR3 totals 16 residues. Germline V gene sequence: CDR1 SGHTA, CDR2 FQGTGA. The CDR3, as DNA: TGTGCCAGCAGCAGACGTAGCGGGGCCTCCTACAATGAGCAGTTCTTC. It yields the protein CASSRRSGASYNEQFF.

This clone has more than one count but fewer than ten. The chain has TRBV6-1 and TRBJ1-3; 9 bases fit TRBD1. After removal of 2 bases from V and 2 bases from J, the junction contained 7 bases not matched to a gene. The CDR3 has 17 residues. From germline, CDR1 is MNHNS and CDR2 SASEGT. The CDR3 DNA reads TGTGCCAGCAGTGAATCCTGGAGGACAGGGGCTGGAAACACCATATATTTT. As protein: CASSESWRTGAGNTIYF.

The V call is TRBV18, the J call TRBJ1-5; D is possibly TRBD1 (5 bases). V dropped 0 bases and J dropped 9 bases, with 9 bases sitting between them. CDR1 is KGHSH, CDR2 LQKENI, per germline. The CDR3 contains 13 residues. The chain's CDR3 is CASSPPGVMPQHF. CDR3 DNA sequence: TGTGCCAGCTCACCACCAGGGGTGATGCCCCAGCATTTT.

The chain carries TRBV9 and TRBJ1-1; no reliable D call. From germline, CDR1 is SGDLS and CDR2 YYNGEE. V was cut by 3 bases and J by 1 base, with 7 bases left in between. This CDR3 region has 13 residues. The CDR3 sequence: CASSAVRNTEAFF. The CDR3 DNA is TGTGCCAGCAGCGCCGTCAGGAACACTGAAGCTTTCTTT.

CDR3 loop: CTSSQDRTSAHSYEQYF. DNA for the CDR3: TGCACCAGCAGCCAAGATCGGACTAGCGCCCACTCCTACGAGCAGTACTTC. V is TRBV1 and J is TRBJ2-7; the D call of TRBD2 is as the table states it, not checked on the DNA. TRBV1 is described as a pseudogene. The CDR3 extends over 17 amino acids.

V and J are TRBV19 and TRBJ1-5, with D perhaps matching TRBD1 (5 bases). V was cut by 3 bases and J by 4 bases, with 10 bases left in between. CDR3 size: 14 residues. The V gene's germline CDR1 is LNHDA and CDR2 SQIVND (reference sequence). CDR3 residues: CASSMGQGNQPQHF. The CDR3 DNA follows: TGTGCCAGTAGTATGGGCCAGGGAAATCAGCCCCAGCATTTT.

CDR3 DNA: TGTGCCAGCAGTTACGGCAGACAGAAAAACATTCAGTACTTC. Its translation is CASSYGRQKNIQYF. The V gene is TRBV6-5, the J gene TRBJ2-4; the D gene is possibly TRBD1 (5 bases). This CDR3 is 14 amino acids long. Germline V gives CDR1 MNHEY, CDR2 SVGAGI. V lost 2 bases and J lost 4, with 9 bases in between.

This chain joins TRBV19 and TRBJ2-1; a weak D match, TRBD2 (6 bases). Germline CDR1 and CDR2: LNHDA and SQIVND (reference sequence). V was shortened by 5 bases and J by 2 bases, with 10 bases between the two germline ends. The CDR3 has 14 residues. CDR3 residues: CASSGTVTYNEQFF. CDR3 coding DNA: TGTGCCAGTAGTGGGACTGTGACCTACAATGAGCAGTTCTTC. Supplemented by reference TRBV19 and TRBJ2-1, the full variable domain reads DGGITQSPKYLFRKEGQNVTLSCEQNLNHDAMYWYRQDPGQGLRLIYYSQIVNDFQKGDIAEGYSVSREKKESFPLTVTSAQKNPTAFYLCASSGTVTYNEQFFGPGTRLTVL.

The chain is built from TRBV18 and TRBJ1-6; TRBD1 aligns across 10 bases. The ends lost 3 bases at V and 8 bases at J; junction bases unmatched: 4. Germline V CDR1 and CDR2: KGHSH, LQKENI. CDR3 length: 15 residues. The CDR3 here is CASSPGQGYYSPLHF. The DNA for the CDR3 is TGTGCCAGCTCACCGGGACAGGGGTATTATTCACCCCTCCACTTT.

Written as DNA, the CDR3 is TGTGCCAGCAGTACCCGGGGCCGCCAGGGGTATGGCTACACCTTC. Translation gives CASSTRGRQGYGYTF. J is TRBJ1-2 and V is TRBV6-5, with D possibly being TRBD1 (6 bases). CDR3 length: 15 amino acids. CDR1 is MNHEY and CDR2 is SVGAGI in the germline V gene. The germline V and J ends were trimmed by 5 bases and 5 bases, with 18 bases remaining between them.

This clone has a handful of counts. A read error may produce the germline difference seen at one junction end. The chain uses TRBV6-1 and TRBJ2-1; D uncertain. This CDR3 region has 11 residues. CDR1 MNHNS and CDR2 SASEGT come from the germline V gene. The CDR3 sequence: CASSEVLGGVF. The DNA of the CDR3 is TGTGCCAGCAGTGAAGTGTTAGGCGGTGTCTTC.

This clone has more than one count but fewer than ten. The chain is built from TRBV9 and TRBJ1-1; D possibly corresponds to TRBD1 (6 bases). This CDR3 is 14 amino acids long. The V gene's germline CDR1 is SGDLS and CDR2 YYNGEE. V lost 0 bases, J lost 1 base, and 7 bases lay in between. The CDR3 nucleotides are TGTGCCAGCAGCGTAGAACAGGGGAACACTGAAGCTTTCTTT. It codes for CASSVEQGNTEAFF.

The rearrangement joins TRBV20-1 to TRBJ2-5, with D perhaps matching TRBD2 (6 bases). CDR3 size: 13 residues. V was shortened by 3 bases and J by 2 bases, with 10 bases between the two germline ends. Germline V gene data show CDR1 as DFQATT and CDR2 as SNEGSKA (reference sequence). The CDR3 spells CSASASVQETQYF. Here the CDR3 DNA reads TGCAGTGCTAGTGCTAGCGTTCAAGAGACCCAGTACTTC.

The chain uses TRBV7-9 and TRBJ1-2, with D tentatively TRBD1 (6 bases). There are 14 residues in the CDR3. Germline V gene data show CDR1 as SEHNR and CDR2 as FQNEAQ (reference sequence). Trimming shortened V by 3 bases and J by 0 bases, and 8 bases separated the two germline ends. The CDR3 DNA sequence: TGTGCCAGCAGCTTTGGGACAACTAACTATGGCTACACCTTC. Amino acids: CASSFGTTNYGYTF.

The chain couples TRBV18 to TRBJ1-1, with no clear D. CDR3 length: 16 amino acids. In germline, CDR1 is KGHSH, CDR2 LQKENI. The V and J ends lost 3 bases and 1 base respectively, with 15 bases between them. CDR3 amino acids: CASSPPILVGNTEAFF. DNA for the CDR3: TGTGCCAGCTCACCCCCTATTCTTGTTGGGAACACTGAAGCTTTCTTT.

This rearrangement joins TRBV27 to TRBJ1-4, with a weak D call TRBD1 (6 bases). V was shortened by 7 bases and J by 4 bases, with 16 bases between the two germline ends. The CDR3 has 15 residues. Germline V gives CDR1 MNHEY, CDR2 SMNVEV (reference sequence). CDR3 sequence reads: CASKNQGLLNEKLFF. Here the CDR3 DNA reads TGTGCCAGCAAGAACCAGGGGCTACTTAATGAAAAACTGTTTTTT.

The chain carries TRBV29-1 and TRBJ1-1; TRBD1 is a possible D gene (5 bases). CDR1 and CDR2 from the germline V gene are SQVTM and ANQGSEA. This CDR3 is 13 amino acids long. The V end was cut by 3 bases, the J end by 1 base, with 9 bases between. CDR3 in amino acids: CSVETTANTEAFF. DNA for the CDR3: TGCAGCGTTGAGACGACAGCGAACACTGAAGCTTTCTTT.

The chain recombines TRBV4-1 with TRBJ2-3; TRBD2 might be the D (5 bases). This CDR3 region has 14 residues. Germline loops: CDR1 MGHRA, CDR2 YSYEKL. V shed 3 bases and J shed 2 bases, with 9 bases lying between them. The CDR3 DNA sequence: TGCGCCAGCAGCCACGTCGGGAACACAGATACGCAGTATTTT. This translates into CASSHVGNTDTQYF.